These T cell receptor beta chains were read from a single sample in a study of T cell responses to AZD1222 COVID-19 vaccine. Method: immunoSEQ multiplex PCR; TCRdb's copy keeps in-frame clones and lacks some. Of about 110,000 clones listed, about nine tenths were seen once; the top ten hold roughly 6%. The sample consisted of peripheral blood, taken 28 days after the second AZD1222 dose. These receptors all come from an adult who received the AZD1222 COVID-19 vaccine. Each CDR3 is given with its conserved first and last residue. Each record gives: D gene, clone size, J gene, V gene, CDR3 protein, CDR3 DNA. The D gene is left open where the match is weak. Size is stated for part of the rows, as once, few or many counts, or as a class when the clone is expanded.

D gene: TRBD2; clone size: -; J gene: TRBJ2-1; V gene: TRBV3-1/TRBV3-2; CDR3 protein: CASSQVQAGVKNNEQFF; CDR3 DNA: TGTGCCAGCAGCCAAGTCCAAGCGGGGGTTAAGAACAATGAGCAGTTCTTC
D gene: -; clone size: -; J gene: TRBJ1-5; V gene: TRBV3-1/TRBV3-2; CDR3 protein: CASSTSRFNQPQHF; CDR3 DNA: TGTGCCAGCAGCACTAGCAGGTTCAATCAGCCCCAGCATTTT
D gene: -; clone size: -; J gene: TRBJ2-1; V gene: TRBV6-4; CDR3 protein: CASSDIIRGNEQFF; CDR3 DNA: TGTGCCAGCAGTGACATAATACGAGGGAATGAGCAGTTCTTC
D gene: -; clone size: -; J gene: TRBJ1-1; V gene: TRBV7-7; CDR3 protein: CAMGPNTEAFF; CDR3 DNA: TGTGCTATGGGACCAAACACTGAAGCTTTCTTT
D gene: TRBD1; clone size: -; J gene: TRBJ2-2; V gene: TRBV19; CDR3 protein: CASSPWTGYNTGELFF; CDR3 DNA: TGTGCCAGTAGTCCATGGACAGGTTACAACACCGGGGAGCTGTTTTTT
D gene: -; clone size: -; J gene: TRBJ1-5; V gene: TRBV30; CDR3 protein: CAWSVPVINQPQHF; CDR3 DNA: TGTGCCTGGAGTGTCCCAGTCATCAATCAGCCCCAGCATTTT
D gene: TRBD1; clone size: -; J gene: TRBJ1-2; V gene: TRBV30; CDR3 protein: CAWTGTGGGYGYTF; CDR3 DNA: TGTGCCTGGACTGGTACAGGGGGCGGCTATGGCTACACCTTC
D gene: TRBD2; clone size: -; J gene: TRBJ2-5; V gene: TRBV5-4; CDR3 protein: CASSSPSGGQETQYF; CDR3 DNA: TGTGCCAGCAGCTCTCCTAGCGGGGGGCAAGAGACCCAGTACTTC
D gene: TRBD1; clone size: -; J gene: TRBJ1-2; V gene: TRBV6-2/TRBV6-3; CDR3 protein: CASSQLTGNRRDGYTF; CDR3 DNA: TGTGCCAGCAGTCAGCTGACAGGGAATAGGAGGGATGGCTACACCTTC
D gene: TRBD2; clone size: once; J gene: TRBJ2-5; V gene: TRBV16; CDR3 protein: CASRGTKETQYF; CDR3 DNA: TGTGCCAGCAGAGGGACTAAAGAGACCCAGTACTTC
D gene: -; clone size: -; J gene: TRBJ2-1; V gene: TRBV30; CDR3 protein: CAWSTTPEPYNEQFF; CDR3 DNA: TGTGCCTGGAGTACAACACCGGAGCCCTACAATGAGCAGTTCTTC
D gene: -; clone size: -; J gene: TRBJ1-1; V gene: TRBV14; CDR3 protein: CASSQDWAVVGTEAFF; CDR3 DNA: TGTGCCAGCAGCCAAGATTGGGCCGTGGTTGGCACCGAAGCTTTCTTT
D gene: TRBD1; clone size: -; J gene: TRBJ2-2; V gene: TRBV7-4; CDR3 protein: CASSLSGGSNTGELFF; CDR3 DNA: TGTGCCAGCAGCTTATCAGGGGGCTCGAACACCGGGGAGCTGTTTTTT
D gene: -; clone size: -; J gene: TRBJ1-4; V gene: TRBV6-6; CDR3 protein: CASSTTATNEKLFF; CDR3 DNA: TGTGCCAGCAGTACCACAGCAACTAATGAAAAACTGTTTTTT
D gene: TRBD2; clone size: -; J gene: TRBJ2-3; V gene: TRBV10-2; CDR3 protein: CASGGLAGDTQYF; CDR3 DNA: TGCGCCAGCGGAGGACTAGCGGGAGATACGCAGTATTTT
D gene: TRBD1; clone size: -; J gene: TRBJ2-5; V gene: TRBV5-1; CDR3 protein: CASSFGRGPSETQYF; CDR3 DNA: TGCGCCAGCAGCTTCGGCAGGGGGCCATCAGAGACCCAGTACTTC
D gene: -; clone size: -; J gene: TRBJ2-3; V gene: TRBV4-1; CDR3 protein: CASSQDQTDTQYF; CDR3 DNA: TGCGCCAGCAGCCAAGACCAAACAGATACGCAGTATTTT
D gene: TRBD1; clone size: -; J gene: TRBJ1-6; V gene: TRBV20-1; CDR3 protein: CSASGTGSLNSPLHF; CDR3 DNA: TGCAGTGCTAGTGGGACAGGTTCCCTTAATTCACCCCTCCACTTT
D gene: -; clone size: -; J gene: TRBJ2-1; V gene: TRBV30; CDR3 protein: CAWSPRSHRLGSSYNEQFF; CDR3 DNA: TGTGCCTGGAGTCCACGAAGCCACCGCCTCGGGAGCTCCTACAATGAGCAGTTCTTC
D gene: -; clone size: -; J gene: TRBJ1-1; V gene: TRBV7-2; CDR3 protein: CASSLAGTAAFF; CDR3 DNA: TGTGCCAGCAGCTTAGCGGGGACTGCGGCTTTCTTT
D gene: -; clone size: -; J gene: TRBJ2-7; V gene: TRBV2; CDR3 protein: CASTSNGLSPYEQYF; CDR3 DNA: TGTGCCAGCACCTCAAACGGTCTTTCACCCTACGAGCAGTACTTC
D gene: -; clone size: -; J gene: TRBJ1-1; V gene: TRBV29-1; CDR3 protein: CSVLLNTEAFF; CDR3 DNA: TGCAGCGTTCTCCTGAACACTGAAGCTTTCTTT
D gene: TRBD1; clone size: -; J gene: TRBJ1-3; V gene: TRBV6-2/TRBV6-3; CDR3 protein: CASSGGTVPNTIYF; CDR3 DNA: TGTGCCAGCAGTGGTGGGACAGTACCCAACACCATATATTTT
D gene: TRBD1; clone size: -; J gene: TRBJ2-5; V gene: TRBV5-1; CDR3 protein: CASSSLTGEETQYF; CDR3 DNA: TGCGCCAGCAGCTCGTTGACAGGGGAAGAGACCCAGTACTTC
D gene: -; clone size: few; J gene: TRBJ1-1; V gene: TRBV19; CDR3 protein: CASSIVRALRGNTEAFF; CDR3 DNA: TGTGCCAGTAGTATAGTTCGGGCCCTTCGAGGGAACACTGAAGCTTTCTTT
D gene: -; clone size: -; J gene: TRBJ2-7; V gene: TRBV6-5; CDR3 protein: CASSYSKAGPPEQYF; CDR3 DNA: TGTGCCAGCAGTTACTCGAAAGCGGGTCCTCCCGAGCAGTACTTC
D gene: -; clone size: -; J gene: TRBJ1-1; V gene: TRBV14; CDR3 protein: CASSPRTTGNTEAFF; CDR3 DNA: TGTGCCAGCAGCCCAAGGACTACAGGGAACACTGAAGCTTTCTTT
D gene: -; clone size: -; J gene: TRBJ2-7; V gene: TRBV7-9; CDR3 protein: CASSLNGGSYEQYF; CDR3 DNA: TGTGCCAGCAGCTTAAACGGAGGGAGTTACGAGCAGTACTTC
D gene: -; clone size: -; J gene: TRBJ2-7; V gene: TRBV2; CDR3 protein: CASSQWEQYF; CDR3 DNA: TGTGCCAGCAGTCAGTGGGAGCAGTACTTC
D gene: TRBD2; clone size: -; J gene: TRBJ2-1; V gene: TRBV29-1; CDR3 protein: CSVDKEAGGSYNEQFF; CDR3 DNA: TGCAGCGTTGACAAAGAGGCGGGAGGATCCTACAATGAGCAGTTCTTC
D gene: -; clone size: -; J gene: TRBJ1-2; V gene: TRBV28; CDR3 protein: CASSFQGSVYGYTF; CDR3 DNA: TGTGCCAGCAGTTTCCAGGGATCTGTCTATGGCTACACCTTC
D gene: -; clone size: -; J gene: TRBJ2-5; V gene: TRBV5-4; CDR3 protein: CASSLARQQETQYF; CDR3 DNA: TGTGCCAGCAGCTTGGCCCGGCAGCAAGAGACCCAGTACTTC
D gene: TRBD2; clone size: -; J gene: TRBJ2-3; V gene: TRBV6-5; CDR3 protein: CASSYRREGINTQYF; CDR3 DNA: TGTGCCAGCAGTTACCGGAGGGAGGGGATTAATACGCAGTATTTT
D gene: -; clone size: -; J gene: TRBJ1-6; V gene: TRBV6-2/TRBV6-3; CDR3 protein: CASSPTPVINSPLHF; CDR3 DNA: TGTGCCAGCAGTCCAACCCCGGTGATCAATTCACCCCTCCACTTT
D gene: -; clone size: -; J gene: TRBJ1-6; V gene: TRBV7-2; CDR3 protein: CASALGAVKNSPLHF; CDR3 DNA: TGTGCCAGCGCCCTAGGGGCAGTTAAAAATTCACCCCTCCACTTT
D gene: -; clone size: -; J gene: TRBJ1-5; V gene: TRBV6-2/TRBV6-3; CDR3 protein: CASSYYSRQPNQPQHF; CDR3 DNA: TGTGCCAGCAGCTATTACTCACGGCAGCCAAATCAGCCCCAGCATTTT
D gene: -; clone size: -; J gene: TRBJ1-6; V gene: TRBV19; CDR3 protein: CASRLMKGASYNSPLHF; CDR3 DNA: TGTGCCAGTAGGCTTATGAAGGGAGCCTCCTATAATTCACCCCTCCACTTT
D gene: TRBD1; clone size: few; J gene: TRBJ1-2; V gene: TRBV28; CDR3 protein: CATGRGLGGYTF; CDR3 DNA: TGTGCCACCGGCAGGGGGTTGGGTGGCTACACCTTC
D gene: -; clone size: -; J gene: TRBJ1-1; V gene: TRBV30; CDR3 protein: CAWSVAAGTEAFF; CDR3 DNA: TGTGCCTGGAGTGTAGCAGCCGGCACTGAAGCTTTCTTT
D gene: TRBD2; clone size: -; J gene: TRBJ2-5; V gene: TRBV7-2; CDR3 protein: CASSLAGLTRETQYF; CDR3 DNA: TGTGCCAGCAGCCTAGCGGGACTCACGCGAGAGACCCAGTACTTC
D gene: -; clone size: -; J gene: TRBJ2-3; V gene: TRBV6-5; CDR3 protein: CASSPGHSTDTQYF; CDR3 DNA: TGTGCCAGCAGCCCGGGACACTCCACAGATACGCAGTATTTT
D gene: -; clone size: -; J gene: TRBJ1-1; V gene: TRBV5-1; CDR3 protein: CASSLGRWVENTEAFF; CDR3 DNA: TGCGCCAGCAGCTTGGGACGATGGGTAGAGAACACTGAAGCTTTCTTT
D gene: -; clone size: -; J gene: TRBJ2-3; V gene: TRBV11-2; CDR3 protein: CASSPDDGAYTDTQYF; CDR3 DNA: TGTGCCAGCAGCCCCGACGATGGGGCTTACACAGATACGCAGTATTTT
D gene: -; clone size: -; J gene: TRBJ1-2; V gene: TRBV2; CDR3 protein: CASSPTGKRDTF; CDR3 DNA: TGTGCCAGCAGTCCCACAGGGAAAAGGGACACCTTC
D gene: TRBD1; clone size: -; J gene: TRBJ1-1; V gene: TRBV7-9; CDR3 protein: CASSAPGQGHTEAFF; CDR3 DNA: TGTGCCAGCAGCGCCCCGGGACAGGGCCATACTGAAGCTTTCTTT
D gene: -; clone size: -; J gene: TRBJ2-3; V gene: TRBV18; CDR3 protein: CASSRGGADTQYF; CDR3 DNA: TGTGCCAGCTCTCGAGGGGGGGCAGATACGCAGTATTTT
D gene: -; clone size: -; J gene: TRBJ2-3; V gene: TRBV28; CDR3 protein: CASRVSDTQYF; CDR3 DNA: TGTGCCAGCAGGGTATCAGATACGCAGTATTTT
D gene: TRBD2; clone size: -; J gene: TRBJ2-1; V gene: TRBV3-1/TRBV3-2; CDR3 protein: CASSRGTSGSRYYNEQFF; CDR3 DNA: TGTGCCAGCAGCCGGGGGACTAGCGGGAGTAGGTACTACAATGAGCAGTTCTTC
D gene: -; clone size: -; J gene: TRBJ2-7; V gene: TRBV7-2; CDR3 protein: CASSLALASSYEQYF; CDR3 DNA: TGTGCCAGCAGCTTAGCTTTAGCCAGCTCGTACGAGCAGTACTTC